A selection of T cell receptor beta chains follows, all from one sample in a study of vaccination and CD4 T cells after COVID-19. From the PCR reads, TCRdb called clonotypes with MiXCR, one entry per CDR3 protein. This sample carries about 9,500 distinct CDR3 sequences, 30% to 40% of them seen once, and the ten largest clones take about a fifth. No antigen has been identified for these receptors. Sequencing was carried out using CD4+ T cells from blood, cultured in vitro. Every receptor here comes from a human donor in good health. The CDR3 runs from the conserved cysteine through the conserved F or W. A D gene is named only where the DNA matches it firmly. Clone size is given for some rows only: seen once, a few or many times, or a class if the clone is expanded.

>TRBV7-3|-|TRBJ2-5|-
CASSPTGLTGETQYF
TGTGCCAGCAGCCCGACGGGACTGACTGGCGAGACCCAGTACTTC
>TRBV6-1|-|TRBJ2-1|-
CASTRPGNPLWNEQFF
TGTGCCAGCACGAGACCCGGGAACCCTCTTTGGAATGAGCAGTTCTTC
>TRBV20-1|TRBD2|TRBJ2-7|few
CSADGLAGSLEQYF
TGCAGTGCTGACGGACTAGCGGGAAGCCTCGAGCAGTACTTC
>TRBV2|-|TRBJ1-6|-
CASSDASSYNSPLHF
TGTGCCAGCAGTGACGCCAGCTCCTATAATTCACCCCTCCACTTT
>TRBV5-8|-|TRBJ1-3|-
CASSLARTSSGNTIYF
TGTGCCAGCAGCTTGGCCAGGACCAGCTCTGGAAACACCATATATTTT
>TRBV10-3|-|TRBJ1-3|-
CATLLSSSGNTIYF
TGTGCCACGCTACTTTCTAGCTCTGGAAACACCATATATTTT
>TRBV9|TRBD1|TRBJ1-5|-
CASSRQGVDQPQHF
TGTGCCAGCAGCAGACAGGGGGTCGATCAGCCCCAGCATTTT
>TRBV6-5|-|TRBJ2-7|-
CASSYSGEQYF
TGTGCCAGCAGTTACTCGGGTGAGCAGTACTTC
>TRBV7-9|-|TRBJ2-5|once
CASSLALGSSGETQYF
TGTGCCAGCAGCTTAGCGCTCGGTAGCTCGGGGGAGACCCAGTACTTC
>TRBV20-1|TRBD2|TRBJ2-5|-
CSAGSLAGRSETQYF
TGCAGTGCTGGATCCCTAGCGGGAAGGTCGGAGACCCAGTACTTC
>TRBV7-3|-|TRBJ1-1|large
CASSLDVNTEAFF
TGTGCCAGCAGCTTAGACGTGAACACTGAAGCTTTCTTT
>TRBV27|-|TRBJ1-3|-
CASKSFTGNTIYF
TGTGCCAGCAAGAGTTTTACTGGAAACACCATATATTTT
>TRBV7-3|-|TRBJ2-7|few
CASSPRGGGAYEQYF
TGTGCCAGCAGCCCCCGGGGAGGAGGTGCCTACGAGCAGTACTTC
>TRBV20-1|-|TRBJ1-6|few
CSASANSPLHF
TGCAGTGCTAGTGCCAATTCACCCCTCCACTTT